A selection of T cell receptor beta chains follows, all from one sample in a study of T cell responses to AZD1222 COVID-19 vaccine. Profiling relied on immunoSEQ multiplex PCR, and the TCRdb table lists in-frame clones only, not all of them. The sample holds about 68,000 clones; 65% to 80% are singletons and the top ten take around 10%. Specimen: peripheral blood, collected on day 0 of AZD1222 vaccination. Receptors originate from an adult in good health. Each CDR3 is given without its conserved first and last residue. The order of the fields is J gene, V gene, CDR3 protein.

>TRBJ1-6|TRBV4-1
ASSQDLLPLH
>TRBJ1-4|TRBV25-1
ASSEGTGGFEKLF
>TRBJ2-5|TRBV6-6
ASSARTGYQETQY
>TRBJ1-5|TRBV30
AWSGQAVDQPQH
>TRBJ2-5|TRBV6-6
ASSYSFSQETQY
>TRBJ1-5|TRBV7-6
ASSLGTGANQPQH
>TRBJ2-6|TRBV28
ASSLRGSGANVLT
>TRBJ1-5|TRBV6-5
ASSYGANQPQH
>TRBJ1-1|TRBV5-1
ASQTRQIKPLNTEAF
>TRBJ1-3|TRBV4-1
ASSQPTGRDTIY
>TRBJ1-1|TRBV27
ASSLAGLTEAF
>TRBJ2-1|TRBV30
AWRAGNDGEQF
>TRBJ1-6|TRBV3-1/TRBV3-2
ASSQDSGNSPLH
>TRBJ1-1|TRBV6-2/TRBV6-3
ASSYGATEAF
>TRBJ2-5|TRBV19
ASSRGLAGGTEETQY
>TRBJ1-6|TRBV10-3
AISEDFYSPLH
>TRBJ2-2|TRBV3-1/TRBV3-2
ATSPGTGVFCGELF
>TRBJ2-7|TRBV19
ASSIQTGVLNEQY
>TRBJ1-1|TRBV5-1
ASSLAGQGGPEAF
>TRBJ2-7|TRBV28
ASSSTALGEQY
>TRBJ2-7|TRBV6-5
ASGLSYEQY
>TRBJ2-7|TRBV4-3
ASSQDPEGFGGGASYEQY
>TRBJ2-1|TRBV9
ASSVEWGRGNEQF
>TRBJ2-7|TRBV5-8
ASSFGASGTPYEQY
>TRBJ2-1|TRBV5-1
ASSWGGTGKNEQF
>TRBJ1-6|TRBV6-5
ASRGRDNSPLH
>TRBJ1-4|TRBV29-1
SGIMDRGSTNEKLF
>TRBJ1-5|TRBV10-2
ASTGTGGIQPQH
>TRBJ2-1|TRBV28
ASSPRLGGAYNEQF
>TRBJ2-2|TRBV7-6
ASSPTTGTANTGELF
>TRBJ1-2|TRBV13
ASRGTGDPYGYT
>TRBJ1-1|TRBV10-3
AISGPGQGATEAF
>TRBJ1-1|TRBV5-1
ASSLAGGTGDWDTEAF
>TRBJ2-7|TRBV7-2
ASSLVHGNEQY
>TRBJ2-7|TRBV5-1
ASSTTGATYEQY
>TRBJ1-1|TRBV19
ASSKTGGTEAF
>TRBJ2-1|TRBV29-1
SVEDRVSEQF
>TRBJ1-1|TRBV7-9
ASSLGETEAF
>TRBJ1-2|TRBV7-6
ASSYRTGKDYGYT
>TRBJ2-7|TRBV7-9
ASSPNPGLVEEQY
>TRBJ1-3|TRBV13
ASSLGDGKGRNTIY
>TRBJ2-7|TRBV5-4
ASSQGQGLSYEQY
>TRBJ2-3|TRBV4-3
ASSQDPLDTDTQY
>TRBJ1-5|TRBV7-9
ASSLARGQGRNQPQH
>TRBJ1-5|TRBV7-8
ASSHRRVDNQPQH
>TRBJ1-4|TRBV6-1
ASSAWGQGGNEKLF
>TRBJ1-5|TRBV27
ASSSTTGVNQPQH
>TRBJ1-1|TRBV2
ASSLNLAF
>TRBJ1-1|TRBV23-1
ASSQSETERARNTEAF
>TRBJ2-7|TRBV5-1
ASSLSGTSYEQY
>TRBJ2-7|TRBV4-3
ASSQDWAASYEQY
>TRBJ2-5|TRBV27
ASSLGGAQY
>TRBJ1-5|TRBV19
ASTEGDRFNQPQH
>TRBJ2-1|TRBV9
ASSVVGQGYNEQF
>TRBJ1-2|TRBV6-5
ASSYSTGQGVGYT
>TRBJ2-7|TRBV27
ASSFSTAHEQY
>TRBJ1-1|TRBV21-1
ASSKGRGQAEAF
>TRBJ1-1|TRBV10-3
AIIKGFTEAF
>TRBJ2-5|TRBV10-3
AISEPTGLGSETQY
>TRBJ2-1|TRBV19
ASSPDGTNEQF